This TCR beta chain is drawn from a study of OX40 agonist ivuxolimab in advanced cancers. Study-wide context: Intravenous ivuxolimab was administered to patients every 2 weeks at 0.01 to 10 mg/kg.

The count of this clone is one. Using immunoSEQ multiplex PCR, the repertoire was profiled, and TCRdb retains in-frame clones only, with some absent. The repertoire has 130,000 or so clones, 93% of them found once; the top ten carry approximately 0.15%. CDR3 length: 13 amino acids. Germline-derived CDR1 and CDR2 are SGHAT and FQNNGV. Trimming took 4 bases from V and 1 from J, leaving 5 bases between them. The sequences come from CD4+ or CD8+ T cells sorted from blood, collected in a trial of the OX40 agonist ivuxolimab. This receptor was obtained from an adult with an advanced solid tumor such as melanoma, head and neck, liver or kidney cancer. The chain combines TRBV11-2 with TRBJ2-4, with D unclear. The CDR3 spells CASSSPAKNIQYF. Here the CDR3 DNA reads TGTGCCAGCAGCTCCCCGGCCAAAAACATTCAGTACTTC.